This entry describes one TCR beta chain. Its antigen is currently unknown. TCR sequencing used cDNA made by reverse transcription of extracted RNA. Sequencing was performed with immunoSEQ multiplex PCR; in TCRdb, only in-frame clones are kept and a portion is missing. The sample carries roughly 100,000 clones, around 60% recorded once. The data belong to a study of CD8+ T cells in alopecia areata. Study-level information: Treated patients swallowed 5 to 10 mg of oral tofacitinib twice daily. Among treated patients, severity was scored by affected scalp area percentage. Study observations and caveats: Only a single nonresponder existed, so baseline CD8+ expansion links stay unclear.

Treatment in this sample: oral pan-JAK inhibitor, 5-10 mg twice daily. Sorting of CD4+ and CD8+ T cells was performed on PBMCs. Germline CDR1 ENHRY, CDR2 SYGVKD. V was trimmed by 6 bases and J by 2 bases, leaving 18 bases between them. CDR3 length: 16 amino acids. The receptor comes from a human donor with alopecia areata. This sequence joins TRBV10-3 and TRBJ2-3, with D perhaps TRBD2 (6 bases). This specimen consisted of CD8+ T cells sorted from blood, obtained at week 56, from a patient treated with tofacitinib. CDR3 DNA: TGTGCCATCAGGGTGTCTGGCGGGGCGAACACAGATACGCAGTATTTT. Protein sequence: CAIRVSGGANTDTQYF.